One sample yielded the 26 T cell receptor beta chains listed below, sequenced in a study of blood T cell repertoires in COVID-19. Using immunoSEQ multiplex PCR, the repertoire was profiled, and TCRdb retains in-frame clones only, with some absent. The table lists roughly 300,000 clones, 83% of them singletons. Source material: peripheral blood. The receptor source for this set is a woman in her forties or fifties who had recovered from COVID-19.

The chain combines TRBV5-1 with TRBJ1-2, with D tentatively TRBD1 (5 bases). Germline V gene sequence: CDR1 SGHRS, CDR2 YFSETQ. The CDR3 covers 13 residues. Trimming took off 2 bases at V and 2 bases at J, with 7 bases between the two ends. CDR3 residues: CASSLQANYGYTF. CDR3 nucleotide sequence: TGCGCCAGCAGCTTACAGGCAAACTATGGCTACACCTTC.

V gene TRBV28 combines with J gene TRBJ2-7; TRBD2 agrees at 11 bases. Germline loops: CDR1 MDHEN, CDR2 SYDVKM. This CDR3 region has 18 residues. J was trimmed by 0 bases and V by 8 bases; bases with no gene match: 15. The CDR3 region is CASSSGLAGGQSSYEQYF. The CDR3 nucleotides are TGTGCCAGCTCTTCCGGCCTAGCGGGAGGTCAGAGCTCCTACGAGCAGTACTTC.

The gene calls are TRBV7-9 and TRBJ1-1; no definite D call. The CDR3 has 15 residues. Germline CDR1 is SEHNR and CDR2 is FQNEAQ (reference sequence). Trimming pared 5 bases from V and 0 bases from J, leaving 13 bases between. This chain's CDR3 is CASSQGGGVNTEAFF. CDR3 sequence (DNA): TGTGCCAGCAGCCAAGGAGGCGGGGTGAACACTGAAGCTTTCTTT.

The gene calls are TRBV11-2 and TRBJ1-6, with D tentatively TRBD1 (6 bases). CDR3 length: 18 amino acids. Between the trimmed V and J ends, which lost 4 bases and 2 bases, there was a span of 18 bases. Germline V gene data show CDR1 as SGHAT and CDR2 as FQNNGV. In DNA, the CDR3 is TGTGCCAGCAGCTCGTCGCTTGGGGGCCGACCCTATAATTCACCCCTCCACTTT. This encodes CASSSSLGGRPYNSPLHF.

The J gene is TRBJ2-2, the V gene TRBV28; TRBD1 agrees at 12 bases. The germline gives CDR1 MDHEN, CDR2 SYDVKM. V gave up 6 bases and J gave up 6 bases; unmatched junction bases: 5. The CDR3 covers 15 residues. CDR3 nucleotide sequence: TGTGCCAGCAGGGCCGGGACAGGGGGCGCCGGGGAGCTGTTTTTT. Translation: CASRAGTGGAGELFF.

In this sample, this clone turned up a few times. The J gene is TRBJ2-2, the V gene TRBV5-6; D is uncertain. The CDR3 loop spans 14 amino acids. Trimming shortened V by 0 bases and J by 5 bases, and 8 bases separated the two germline ends. In germline, CDR1 is SGHDT, CDR2 YYEEEE. The CDR3 DNA is TGTGCCAGCAGCTTGGTTTTTGCGACCGGGGAGCTGTTTTTT. Protein: CASSLVFATGELFF. Full variable domain (missing parts from reference TRBV5-6 and TRBJ2-2): DAGVTQSPTHLIKTRGQQVTLRCSPKSGHDTVSWYQQALGQGPQFIFQYYEEEERQRGNFPDRFSGHQFPNYSSELNVNALLLGDSALYLCASSLVFATGELFFGEGSRLTVL.

Here the CDR3 reads CASSDSRNTGELFF. DNA of the CDR3: TGTGCCAGCAGTGACTCCAGGAACACCGGGGAGCTGTTTTTT. The genes are TRBV2 and TRBJ2-2; the D is unclear. The V gene lost 3 bases and the J gene lost 1 base, with 6 bases spanning the gap. The length of the CDR3 is 14 residues. Germline assignment: CDR1 SNHLY and CDR2 FYNNEI. The full variable domain, completed using reference TRBV2 and TRBJ2-2, is EPEVTQTPSHQVTQMGQEVILRCVPISNHLYFYWYRQILGQKVEFLVSFYNNEISEKSEIFDDQFSVERPDGSNFTLKIRSTKLEDSAMYFCASSDSRNTGELFFGEGSRLTVL.

J is TRBJ2-3 and V is TRBV5-1; 15 bases line up with TRBD2. The V and J ends lost 7 bases and 4 bases, in that order; junction bases with no gene match: 16. The CDR3 extends over 19 amino acids. Germline CDR1 reads SGHRS; CDR2 reads YFSETQ. The CDR3 loop is CASARTGLAGGLGADTQYF. The CDR3 nucleotides are TGCGCCAGCGCTAGGACCGGACTAGCGGGGGGGCTTGGTGCAGATACGCAGTATTTT.

The rearrangement joins TRBV27 to TRBJ2-2; TRBD1 is a possible D gene (5 bases). There are 13 residues in the CDR3. CDR1 is MNHEY and CDR2 is SMNVEV in the germline V gene (reference sequence). Between the trimmed V and J ends, which lost 5 bases and 5 bases, there was a span of 9 bases. Here the CDR3 reads CASSTRQTGELFF. In nucleotides, the CDR3 is TGTGCCAGCAGTACTCGACAGACCGGGGAGCTGTTTTTT.

The V gene is TRBV14, the J gene TRBJ1-1, with D unresolved. CDR1 SGHDN and CDR2 FVKESK come from the germline V gene. The ends were cut back, 0 bases at V and 4 bases at J, with 6 bases in the middle. This CDR3 is built from 13 residues. CDR3 residues: CASSQDPVTEAFF. The CDR3 DNA sequence: TGTGCCAGCAGCCAAGACCCGGTCACTGAAGCTTTCTTT.

CDR3 protein: CASSLTGGARESYNEQFF. DNA of the CDR3: TGTGCCAGCAGCTTAACAGGGGGGGCTAGAGAGTCCTACAATGAGCAGTTCTTC. This sequence joins TRBV7-3 and TRBJ2-1, with D possibly being TRBD2 (7 bases). Germline CDR1 is SGHTA and CDR2 is FQGTGA. V was cut by 0 bases and J by 1 base, with 16 bases left in between. This CDR3 has 18 amino acids.

The chain carries TRBV3-1 (or the pseudogene TRBV3-2) and TRBJ2-7; D possibly corresponds to TRBD2 (5 bases). The germline V gene encodes CDR1 LGHDT and CDR2 YNNKEL (reference sequence). The CDR3 covers 16 residues. V lost 3 bases to trimming and J lost 6 bases, with 21 bases between them. In DNA form, the CDR3 reads TGTGCCAGCAGCCACACCCCGCGCGGGTTCGGCGGCGAGCAGTACTTC. Translation gives CASSHTPRGFGGEQYF.

The sample holds one count of this clone. This chain joins TRBV7-8 and TRBJ2-2; 7 nucleotides line up with TRBD2. There are 17 residues in the CDR3. From germline, CDR1 is SGHVS and CDR2 FQNEAQ. The V and J ends lost 0 bases and 7 bases, in that order; junction bases with no gene match: 11. The DNA for the CDR3 is TGTGCCAGCAGCTTAGCAGTGGGGGAGGGCCCTGGCGGGGAGCTGTTTTTT. This sequence encodes CASSLAVGEGPGGELFF. The complete variable domain, with remaining parts taken from reference TRBV7-8 and TRBJ2-2, reads GAGVSQSPRYKVAKRGQDVALRCDPISGHVSLFWYQQALGQGPEFLTYFQNEAQLDKSGLPSDRFFAERPEGSVSTLKIQRTQQEDSAVYLCASSLAVGEGPGGELFFGEGSRLTVL.

As DNA, the CDR3 is TGTGCCAGCAGCCCCTGGACTAGCGGGAGAATCGATGAGCAGTTCTTC. Protein: CASSPWTSGRIDEQFF. The V and J genes are TRBV7-3 and TRBJ2-1; 13 bases are shared with TRBD2. Germline values: CDR1 SGHTA, CDR2 FQGTGA. The V gene end was trimmed by 5 bases and the J gene end by 8 bases; junction bases not matched to a gene: 9. CDR3 size: 16 residues.

The J gene is TRBJ2-1, the V gene TRBV6-2 or TRBV6-3, with D possibly TRBD2 on 5 matching bases. Germline V gives CDR1 MNHEY, CDR2 SVGEGT. This CDR3 contains 16 residues. Trimming left V 5 bases short and J 0 bases short, with 14 bases between. Here the CDR3 DNA reads TGTGCCAGCAGTACGGGCCGGAGGAGCTCCTACAATGAGCAGTTCTTC. Amino acids: CASSTGRRSSYNEQFF.

The chain combines TRBV27 with TRBJ2-5; no clear D. Per the germline V gene, CDR1 is MNHEY and CDR2 is SMNVEV (reference sequence). The CDR3 consists of 14 residues. Trimming pared 4 bases from V and 7 bases from J, leaving 16 bases between. CDR3 amino acids: CASSSVATLGTQYF. CDR3 bases: TGTGCCAGCAGTTCAGTAGCCACCCTCGGGACCCAGTACTTC.

The chain couples TRBV27 to TRBJ2-1, with TRBD2 matching 9 bases. CDR1 is MNHEY and CDR2 is SMNVEV in the germline V gene (reference sequence). V lost 5 bases, J lost 8 bases, and 7 bases stayed unmatched. This CDR3 has 14 residues. The CDR3 DNA follows: TGTGCCAGCAGTCTTAACGGCGGGGGGGATGAGCAGTTCTTC. This translates into CASSLNGGGDEQFF.

The chain combines TRBV5-4 with TRBJ1-6; TRBD1 is a possible D gene (6 bases). CDR1 SGHNT and CDR2 YYREEE come from the germline V gene (reference sequence). The CDR3 is made up of 15 amino acids. V shed 4 bases and J shed 10 bases, with 18 bases lying between them. The CDR3, as DNA: TGTGCCAGCAGCACCGAGCAGGGGAGTAGATCACCCCTCCACTTT. Amino acids: CASSTEQGSRSPLHF.

The genes are TRBV7-5 and TRBJ2-3; the table gives TRBD1 as D, unverified against the DNA. TRBV7-5 constitutes a pseudogene. The CDR3 is 15 residues long. The DNA of the CDR3 is TGTGTCAGAAGCTTAGGGACAGAGAGCACAGATACGCAGTATTTT. It specifies CVRSLGTESTDTQYF.

A few counts support this clone. As DNA, the CDR3 is TGTGCCAGCAGTTTATCCACAGGGGTTAGAGCTTTCTTT. It codes for CASSLSTGVRAFF. The chain couples TRBV28 to TRBJ1-1, with 7 bases aligning to TRBD1. CDR3 length: 13 residues. V lost 1 base to trimming and J lost 10 bases; unmatched junction nucleotides: 6. The germline V gene encodes CDR1 MDHEN and CDR2 SYDVKM.

This clone was counted once. The chain combines TRBV19 with TRBJ2-2; tentative D call: TRBD1 (5 bases). V lost 4 bases and J lost 6, with 9 bases in between. CDR1 and CDR2 from the germline V gene are LNHDA and SQIVND (reference sequence). This CDR3 region has 13 residues. The CDR3 DNA follows: TGTGCCAGTAGTACGACAGAGTCCGGGGAGCTGTTTTTT. Protein: CASSTTESGELFF.

V and J are TRBV9 and TRBJ2-2, with TRBD2 matching over 14 bases. Unmatched junction bases numbered 9, after V lost 4 bases and J lost 7 bases. From germline, CDR1 is SGDLS and CDR2 YYNGEE. CDR3 length equals 17 residues. The CDR3 loop reads CASSPGLAGEAVGELFF. The CDR3 bases are TGTGCCAGCAGCCCGGGACTAGCGGGAGAAGCGGTCGGGGAGCTGTTTTTT.

The chain employs TRBV5-4 and TRBJ2-7; the match to TRBD2 covers 7 bases. CDR1 is SGHNT, CDR2 YYREEE, per germline (reference sequence). This CDR3 is 13 amino acids long. V shed 2 bases, J shed 7 bases, and the junction held 6 bases outside the gene matches. The CDR3 DNA is TGTGCCAGCAGCTTAGACTCAGCGGGGGAGCAGTACTTC. Translation: CASSLDSAGEQYF.

The chain uses TRBV27 and TRBJ2-7, with 10 bases matching TRBD2. Germline V gene data show CDR1 as MNHEY and CDR2 as SMNVEV (reference sequence). The CDR3 is 12 residues long. Germline trimming cut 7 bases from V and 7 bases from J; bases unmatched to any gene: 4. The CDR3 nucleotides are TGTGCCAGCACTAGCGGGAGTAGGGAGCAGTACTTC. Protein sequence: CASTSGSREQYF.

The chain uses TRBV2 and TRBJ2-4, with 9 bases that match TRBD1. Trimming at V came to 8 bases and at J to 2 bases, leaving 10 bases not matched to a gene. The CDR3 has 16 residues. Per the germline V gene, CDR1 is SNHLY and CDR2 is FYNNEI. The CDR3 protein is CASAQGTGPTKNIQYF. The CDR3 nucleotides read TGTGCCAGCGCGCAAGGGACAGGGCCGACCAAAAACATTCAGTACTTC.

The rearrangement joins TRBV27 to TRBJ2-1, with TRBD2 matching 7 bases. This CDR3 spans 15 amino acids. The J segment lost 4 bases and the V segment lost 4 bases, leaving 7 bases of the junction unmatched. CDR1 is MNHEY, CDR2 SMNVEV, per germline (reference sequence). CDR3 nucleotide sequence: TGTGCCAGCAGTTCGACTAGCCCTACATACAATGAGCAGTTCTTC. It specifies CASSSTSPTYNEQFF.